One and the same sample provided the 19 T cell receptor beta chains below, sequenced in a study of T cells expressing NK-cell markers. After re-calling the 5' RACE reads, TCRdb lists one entry per CDR3 protein, DNA absent. Across a few hundred thousand distinct CDR3 sequences, the top ten clones capture under 4.5% of the sample. The sequenced sample consisted of blood T cells: a sorted CD56 or NKG2C T cell subset, CD4+ or CD8+ T cells, or bulk PBMC T cells (not recorded which). Every receptor here comes from a man younger than 35 in good health.

The rearrangement uses TRBV9 and TRBJ1-1. Germline V gene lookup returns CDR1 SGDLS and CDR2 YYNGEE. This CDR3 is 15 amino acids long. The CDR3 sequence is CASSVAGRDLSEAFF. Full variable domain (missing parts from reference TRBV9 and TRBJ1-1): DSGVTQTPKHLITATGQRVTLRCSPRSGDLSVYWYQQSLDQGLQFLIQYYNGEERAKGNILERFSAQQFPDLHSELNLSSLELGDSALYFCASSVAGRDLSEAFFGQGTRLTVV.

The chain links TRBV12-3 or TRBV12-4 to TRBJ2-2; TCRdb's D call of TRBD1 is untestable without DNA. The CDR3 contains 14 residues. CDR3: CASSSLGGAGELFF.

V gene TRBV29-1 combines with J gene TRBJ2-7; TCRdb indicates TRBD2, and absent DNA this call remains unverified. This CDR3 is 11 amino acids long. Per the germline V gene, CDR1 is SQVTM and CDR2 is ANQGSEA. The CDR3 sequence: CSVALVGEQYF.

The chain recombines TRBV5-6 with TRBJ1-1. CDR3 length: 15 amino acids. Germline V lookup: CDR1 SGHDT, CDR2 YYEEEE. The CDR3 is CASSAEASMNTEAFF.

The rearrangement joins TRBV12-3 or TRBV12-4 to TRBJ2-1; TCRdb's D call, TRBD2, is unchecked because there is no DNA. There are 13 residues in the CDR3. The chain's CDR3 is CASGDSSYNEQFF.

The chain combines TRBV29-1 with TRBJ2-7; no DNA is available, so the TRBD2 call from TCRdb remains unchecked. The CDR3 contains 19 residues. Germline-derived CDR1 and CDR2 are SQVTM and ANQGSEA. The CDR3 sequence is CSVAARLKGTSGGTYEQYF.

The V gene is TRBV7-9, the J gene TRBJ1-1; TCRdb's D call of TRBD1 is untestable without DNA. This CDR3 comprises 17 residues. Germline values: CDR1 SEHNR, CDR2 FQNEAQ (reference sequence). Here the CDR3 reads CASSPYARTGENTEAFF.

The chain links TRBV29-1 to TRBJ2-1; TCRdb outputs TRBD2, but without DNA this stays unchecked. CDR1 is SQVTM, CDR2 ANQGSEA, per germline. The CDR3 is 13 residues long. The CDR3 sequence: CSVVAGGPGEQFF.

The rearrangement links TRBV10-3 to TRBJ2-1; the D call of TRBD2 rests on TCRdb alone, since no DNA is present to check it. Looked up from germline, CDR1 is ENHRY and CDR2 is SYGVKD. There are 17 residues in the CDR3. This CDR3 is CAISKKTSGGSYNEQFF.

The V and J genes are TRBV15 and TRBJ2-1. The CDR3 extends over 16 amino acids. The germline CDR1 and CDR2 sequences are LNHNV and YYDKDF (reference sequence). The CDR3 region is CATSRVKEGFYNEQFF.

The chain couples TRBV12-3 or TRBV12-4 to TRBJ2-7; the D call of TRBD1 rests on TCRdb alone, since no DNA is present to check it. CDR3 length equals 14 residues. CDR3 loop: CASSLVAGPLEQYF.

The chain carries TRBV29-1 and TRBJ2-5; the TCRdb call, TRBD2, lacks DNA for checking. CDR1 and CDR2 (germline): SQVTM, ANQGSEA. There are 15 residues in the CDR3. CDR3 region: CSVVGRESFVETQYF.

The rearrangement uses TRBV5-5 and TRBJ1-5; the TCRdb D gene call, TRBD1, has no DNA to confirm it. The germline V gene encodes CDR1 SGHKS and CDR2 YYEKEE (reference sequence). The CDR3 has 16 amino acids. The CDR3 is CASSLFPGSSNQPQHF.

V is TRBV6-5 and J is TRBJ2-5; the D gene TCRdb calls, TRBD2, cannot be checked with no DNA. Germline CDR1 is MNHEY and CDR2 is SVGAGI. The CDR3 extends over 16 amino acids. The CDR3 protein is CASSYAGLAGGQTQYF.

J is TRBJ2-5 and V is TRBV28; TCRdb names TRBD1, which stays unverified in the absence of DNA. There are 15 residues in the CDR3. Germline V gives CDR1 MDHEN, CDR2 SYDVKM. The chain's CDR3 is CATLLGGQGDWTQYF.

The chain carries TRBV29-1 and TRBJ2-1; TCRdb proposes TRBD2, but this gene call is untestable without DNA. The CDR3 totals 14 residues. Per germline, CDR1 SQVTM and CDR2 ANQGSEA. This CDR3 reads CSAARGGPYNEQFF.

The chain links TRBV28 to TRBJ2-5; lacking DNA, the TRBD1 call made by TCRdb goes unchecked. Germline CDR1 MDHEN, CDR2 SYDVKM. CDR3 length: 14 amino acids. The CDR3 loop reads CASSWDRGQETQYF.

V is TRBV7-2 and J is TRBJ2-1; the TCRdb call, TRBD2, lacks DNA for checking. The germline gives CDR1 SGHTA, CDR2 FQGNSA. The CDR3 is 14 residues long. The CDR3 spells CASQQAGASNEQFF.

The chain joins TRBV12-3 or TRBV12-4 to TRBJ2-1; the TCRdb call, TRBD2, lacks DNA for checking. The CDR3 is made up of 20 amino acids. The CDR3 region is CASSSPSSASGRASYNEQFF.